Following are 22 T cell receptor beta chains from one sample sequenced in a study of T cells in Graves' hyperthyroidism and ophthalmopathy. Amplified regions were TCR beta CDR3 sequences from RNA transcripts. The HTBI set primed first-round TCR CDR3 RT-PCR. TCRdb fed the multiplex PCR reads into MiXCR, producing one record per CDR3 protein. The sample lists a few hundred thousand distinct CDR3 sequences; roughly 15% were seen once. The specimen was blood. The receptor set was obtained from a woman aged 45-65 years with Graves' hyperthyroidism that later progressed to Graves' ophthalmopathy.

This chain uses TRBV7-3 with TRBJ2-5; 7 bases agree with TRBD2. V gave up 5 bases and J gave up 9 bases; unmatched junction bases: 9. The germline gives CDR1 SGHTA, CDR2 FQGTGA. The CDR3 has 13 residues. The CDR3 coding sequence is TGTGCCAGCAGCGCAGACGGTGGGGGGGCCCAGTACTTC. Protein sequence: CASSADGGGAQYF.

This clonotype was seen many times. The rearrangement joins TRBV10-3 to TRBJ1-2, with TRBD1 matching over 10 bases. CDR3 length: 17 residues. Per the germline V gene, CDR1 is ENHRY and CDR2 is SYGVKD. V lost 8 bases and J lost 4; bases outside the gene matches: 16. CDR3 nucleotide sequence: TGTGCCATCCCCACCGATTTAGGACAGGGGGATCCCTATGGCTACACCTTC. The encoded protein is CAIPTDLGQGDPYGYTF.

The table lists this clonotype with many counts. The chain joins TRBV7-9 to TRBJ2-7, with D hard to call. Trimming cost V 5 bases and J 6 bases, with 17 bases left between them. The CDR3 spans 14 residues. Looked up from germline, CDR1 is SEHNR and CDR2 is FQNEAQ (reference sequence). Here the CDR3 reads CASSPQASSAEQYF. The CDR3 DNA reads as TGTGCCAGCAGCCCCCAGGCATCGTCGGCCGAGCAGTACTTC.

This clonotype was counted at least ten times. This rearrangement joins TRBV6-1 to TRBJ1-2; D possibly corresponds to TRBD1 (5 bases). Germline loops: CDR1 MNHNS, CDR2 SASEGT. This CDR3 is 15 amino acids long. V was clipped by 2 bases and J by 3 bases, with 13 bases between them. CDR3 sequence (DNA): TGTGCCAGCAGTGAAAGCCAGGGAAATTACTATGGCTACACCTTC. It is translated as CASSESQGNYYGYTF.

This clonotype was recorded a few times. The J gene is TRBJ2-7, the V gene TRBV4-1, with 12 bases identical to TRBD2. V lost 3 bases to trimming and J lost 4 bases; unmatched junction nucleotides: 7. The germline V gene has CDR1 MGHRA and CDR2 YSYEKL. The CDR3 is 16 amino acids. The CDR3 coding sequence is TGCGCCAGCAGCCAGCCTACTAGCGGGAGGAAATACGAGCAGTACTTC. Protein: CASSQPTSGRKYEQYF.

Ten or more counts support this clonotype. The chain has TRBV28 and TRBJ1-5; D ambiguous. V dropped 0 bases and J dropped 0 bases, with 15 bases sitting between them. CDR3 size: 18 residues. Germline CDR1 is MDHEN and CDR2 is SYDVKM. In nucleotides, the CDR3 is TGTGCCAGCAGTTTATGGGGTTGGGGATCCTATAGCAATCAGCCCCAGCATTTT. The encoded protein is CASSLWGWGSYSNQPQHF.

The chain combines TRBV10-3 with TRBJ2-7; 8 bases are shared with TRBD1. This CDR3 has 13 residues. V shed 6 bases, J shed 4 bases, and the junction held 5 bases outside the gene matches. The germline V gene has CDR1 ENHRY and CDR2 SYGVKD. CDR3 sequence: CAIRTGDVYEQYF. As DNA, the CDR3 is TGTGCCATCAGGACAGGGGATGTGTACGAGCAGTACTTC.

This sequence joins TRBV4-1 and TRBJ2-7, with D possibly being TRBD1 or TRBD2 (6 bases each). The CDR3 is made up of 16 amino acids. CDR1 is MGHRA and CDR2 is YSYEKL in the germline V gene. V was shortened by 4 bases and J by 3 bases, with 19 bases between the two germline ends. This CDR3 is CASSPEEGGGFYEQYF. The DNA of the CDR3 is TGCGCCAGCAGCCCCGAGGAGGGGGGAGGATTCTACGAGCAGTACTTC.

This clonotype was observed many times. This sequence joins TRBV30 and TRBJ2-4; D ambiguous. The ends were cut back, 1 base at V and 8 bases at J, with 21 bases in the middle. The CDR3 sequence is 16 residues long. Germline V gives CDR1 GTSNPN, CDR2 SVGIG (reference sequence). CDR3 in amino acids: CAWSDRYGLIRDIQYF. In nucleotides, the CDR3 is TGTGCCTGGAGTGATAGGTATGGGTTGATTAGGGACATTCAGTACTTC.

This clonotype appeared many times. This chain uses TRBV2 with TRBJ2-3; possible D gene TRBD2, 6 bases. This CDR3 has 14 residues. The V gene lost 3 bases and the J gene lost 6 bases, with 13 bases spanning the gap. The germline V gene encodes CDR1 SNHLY and CDR2 FYNNEI. The CDR3 here is CASSDGGMLDTQYF. Here the CDR3 DNA reads TGTGCCAGCAGTGATGGAGGGATGTTGGATACGCAGTATTTT.

About this clonotype: It may be a read error: a sequence one base away is much more abundant. The V gene is TRBV12-3 or TRBV12-4, the J gene TRBJ2-2; 8 bases fit TRBD1. The CDR3 runs 14 residues. The CDR3 coding sequence is TGTGCCAGCTGTTTAACAGGGGGCACCGGGGAGCTGTTTTTT. Its protein product is CASCLTGGTGELFF.

The chain has TRBV19 and TRBJ2-2; D may match TRBD1 or TRBD2 (5 bases each). The CDR3 contains 14 residues. With 3 bases removed from V and 7 bases from J, the gap between germline ends came to 12 bases. Germline CDR1 LNHDA, CDR2 SQIVND (reference sequence). The CDR3 nucleotides are TGTGCCAGTAGTATGGGGTGGGGGATCGGGGAGCTGTTTTTT. Translation: CASSMGWGIGELFF.

The genes are TRBV20-1 and TRBJ2-7; 11 bases match TRBD1. The CDR3 contains 15 residues. Germline V lookup: CDR1 DFQATT, CDR2 SNEGSKA (reference sequence). V dropped 5 bases and J dropped 0; count of bases not matched to a gene: 6. The CDR3, as DNA: TGCAGTGCTTCAGCCGGGACAGGGGGCTCCTACGAGCAGTACTTC. Its translation: CSASAGTGGSYEQYF.

The chain recombines TRBV2 with TRBJ2-1; D uncertain. This CDR3 spans 14 amino acids. V was clipped by 11 bases and J by 1 base, with 15 bases between them. Germline loops: CDR1 SNHLY, CDR2 FYNNEI. The CDR3: CARNDQKSYNEQFF. CDR3 nucleotides: TGTGCCCGAAACGACCAGAAGTCCTACAATGAGCAGTTCTTC.

The chain recombines TRBV5-1 with TRBJ2-3; 9 positions match TRBD1. V lost 4 bases to trimming and J lost 2 bases; unmatched junction nucleotides: 5. Germline lookup yields CDR1 SGHRS and CDR2 YFSETQ. The length of the CDR3 is 15 residues. The CDR3 sequence: CASSGGTGNTDTQYF. The CDR3 coding sequence is TGCGCCAGCAGCGGCGGGACAGGGAACACAGATACGCAGTATTTT.

A word on this clonotype: A much larger clone is a single base away; this may be a read error. V gene TRBV7-9 combines with J gene TRBJ1-1; D remains unclear. This CDR3 region has 12 residues. The V end lost 5 bases, the J end lost 0 bases, and 4 bases lay between the germline ends. Germline V lookup: CDR1 SEHNR, CDR2 FQNEAQ (reference sequence). The CDR3 region has the DNA TGTGCCAGCAGCGACATGAACACTGAAGCTTTCTTT. Protein sequence: CASSDMNTEAFF.

The rearrangement links TRBV9 to TRBJ2-7; weak D call: TRBD2 (5 bases). Germline V CDR1 and CDR2: SGDLS, YYNGEE. The length of the CDR3 is 15 residues. Trimming shortened V by 0 bases and J by 3 bases, and 13 bases separated the two germline ends. CDR3 sequence (DNA): TGTGCCAGCAGCGTAGCTGAAACGGGGTTCTACGAGCAGTACTTC. Translation gives CASSVAETGFYEQYF.

In its sample, this clonotype was seen many times. The J gene is TRBJ1-1, the V gene TRBV18, with a possible D match to TRBD1 (6 bases). This CDR3 is 16 amino acids long. The V gene's germline CDR1 is KGHSH and CDR2 LQKENI. The ends were cut back, 3 bases at V and 5 bases at J, with 19 bases in the middle. The CDR3 DNA follows: TGTGCCAGCTCACCCCCCAGCGGGGGGGCGGGAACTGAAGCTTTCTTT. This gives the protein CASSPPSGGAGTEAFF. Filled out from reference TRBV18 and TRBJ1-1, the complete variable domain reads NAGVMQNPRHLVRRRGQEARLRCSPMKGHSHVYWYRQLPEEGLKFMVYLQKENIIDESGMPKERFSAEFPKEGPSILRIQQVVRGDSAAYFCASSPPSGGAGTEAFFGQGTRLTVV.

With respect to this clonotype: This may arise from a read error, as a much more abundant clone is one base away. This chain links TRBV5-1 with TRBJ2-3; D tentatively fits TRBD1 or TRBD2 (6 bases each). Germline V gene data show CDR1 as SGHRS and CDR2 as YFSETQ. The CDR3 length is 15 residues. The CDR3 protein is CAGREAGGTTDTQYF. CDR3 nucleotides: TGCGCCGGCAGGGAGGCCGGGGGCACCACAGATACGCAGTATTTT.

This clonotype occurred a few times. A much larger clonotype is one base distant, so this may be a read error. The rearrangement uses TRBV28 and TRBJ1-5, with D unresolved. Germline V gene lookup returns CDR1 MDHEN and CDR2 SYDVKM. This CDR3 comprises 16 residues. CDR3 DNA: TGTGTCAGCAGTTCCTATGTGTTTGGGTCCAATCAGCCCCAGCATTTT. Protein product: CVSSSYVFGSNQPQHF.

This clonotype was found many times. The rearrangement joins TRBV2 to TRBJ2-7, with 8 nucleotides matching TRBD2. From germline, CDR1 is SNHLY and CDR2 FYNNEI. This CDR3 is built from 15 residues. The ends lost 5 bases at V and 2 bases at J; junction bases unmatched: 8. The CDR3 spells CASSQPGGLTYEQYF. The CDR3 nucleotides read TGTGCCAGCAGTCAACCGGGGGGGTTAACCTACGAGCAGTACTTC.

This clonotype was counted many times. The J gene is TRBJ2-7, the V gene TRBV3-1; D gene unclear. Germline lookup yields CDR1 LGHDT and CDR2 YNNKEL (reference sequence). CDR3 length: 12 residues. Trimming shortened V by 3 bases and J by 3 bases, and 6 bases separated the two germline ends. In nucleotides, the CDR3 is TGTGCCAGCAGCCATGGGAACTACGAGCAGTACTTC. Its protein is CASSHGNYEQYF.